This is a list of T cell receptor beta chains from one sample in a study of blood T cell repertoires in COVID-19. Here immunoSEQ multiplex PCR was the method, and the copy in TCRdb shows in-frame clones only, minus some. The data show approximately 81,000 clones, roughly 78% seen once. The specimen was peripheral blood. The receptors were gathered from a human donor in a cohort sampled during active COVID-19. Both conserved end residues are part of each CDR3. Each record gives: clone size, D gene, J gene, V gene, CDR3 protein, CDR3 DNA. The D gene is left open where the match is weak. Size is stated for part of the rows, as once, few or many counts, or as a class when the clone is expanded.

.,TRBD1,TRBJ1-1,TRBV7-3,CASSQDRDTEAFF,TGTGCCAGCAGCCAAGACAGGGACACTGAAGCTTTCTTT
.,.,TRBJ1-4,TRBV6-6,CASSQPIATNEKLFF,TGTGCCAGCAGTCAACCCATAGCAACTAATGAAAAACTGTTTTTT
.,TRBD2,TRBJ2-7,TRBV4-1,CASSQGLRGGTYEQYF,TGCGCCAGCAGCCAAGGTTTGCGGGGGGGAACCTACGAGCAGTACTTC
.,.,TRBJ1-6,TRBV12-3/TRBV12-4,CASSLLFRSPLHF,TGTGCCAGCAGTTTACTCTTCAGGTCACCCCTCCACTTT
.,TRBD1,TRBJ1-1,TRBV7-3,CASSLDRGTEAFF,TGTGCCAGCAGCTTAGACAGGGGAACTGAAGCTTTCTTT
.,.,TRBJ2-5,TRBV7-2,CASSLSSGFQETQYF,TGTGCCAGCAGCTTAAGCTCGGGGTTCCAAGAGACCCAGTACTTC
.,.,TRBJ1-5,TRBV3-1/TRBV3-2,CASSPDGNQPQHF,TGTGCCAGCAGCCCCGACGGGAATCAGCCCCAGCATTTT
.,.,TRBJ1-2,TRBV12-3/TRBV12-4,CASSFPRNYGYTF,TGTGCCAGCAGTTTCCCCAGAAACTATGGCTACACCTTC
few,TRBD2,TRBJ2-1,TRBV11-2,CASSFWRGGNEQFF,TGTGCCAGCAGCTTCTGGCGGGGGGGAAATGAGCAGTTCTTC
.,TRBD2,TRBJ2-5,TRBV6-5,CASSYLAGGKETQYF,TGTGCCAGCAGTTACCTAGCGGGGGGTAAAGAGACCCAGTACTTC
.,.,TRBJ1-3,TRBV7-9,CASSPPRDFSGNTIYF,TGTGCCAGCAGCCCCCCCAGGGATTTCTCTGGAAACACCATATATTTT
.,.,TRBJ1-5,TRBV7-2,CASRGEGTQPQHF,TGTGCCAGCAGAGGGGAGGGAACTCAGCCCCAGCATTTT
.,TRBD1,TRBJ2-7,TRBV29-1,CSFRGETGGYGSYEQYF,TGCAGCTTCAGGGGGGAGACAGGGGGCTATGGTTCCTACGAGCAGTACTTC
.,TRBD2,TRBJ2-7,TRBV3-1/TRBV3-2,CASSQVASGGRHF,TGTGCCAGCAGCCAAGTTGCTAGCGGGGGTAGGCACTTC
.,.,TRBJ1-2,TRBV5-6,CASSSITRNYGYTF,TGTGCCAGCAGCTCCATCACACGAAACTATGGCTACACCTTC
.,.,TRBJ2-7,TRBV2,CASKQALSYEQYF,TGTGCCAGTAAACAGGCCTTATCCTACGAGCAGTACTTC
.,TRBD1,TRBJ2-5,TRBV7-3,CASSSTGEETQYF,TGTGCCAGCAGCTCGACAGGGGAAGAGACCCAGTACTTC
.,.,TRBJ1-4,TRBV4-1,CASSQAGVRHEKLFF,TGCGCCAGCAGCCAAGCAGGCGTTCGTCATGAAAAACTGTTTTTT
few,TRBD1,TRBJ2-7,TRBV19,CASSPWEQGANEQYF,TGTGCCAGTAGCCCCTGGGAGCAGGGGGCAAACGAGCAGTACTTC
.,.,TRBJ1-6,TRBV5-1,CASSFGAGGSGSPLHF,TGCGCCAGCAGCTTTGGTGCAGGCGGGAGTGGTTCACCCCTCCACTTT
.,TRBD1,TRBJ2-6,TRBV19,CASKDRGYGANVLTF,TGTGCCAGTAAGGACAGGGGATATGGGGCCAACGTCCTGACTTTC
.,TRBD2,TRBJ2-1,TRBV5-6,CASSLSAGVHNEQFF,TGTGCCAGCAGCTTGTCCGCGGGGGTCCACAATGAGCAGTTCTTC
.,.,TRBJ2-1,TRBV11-2,CASSLGGVQQFF,TGTGCCAGCAGCTTAGGGGGGGTCCAACAGTTCTTC
.,.,TRBJ1-1,TRBV28,CASILTVNTEAFF,TGTGCCAGCATCCTGACTGTGAACACTGAAGCTTTCTTT
.,.,TRBJ1-2,TRBV5-6,CASSGEPGISGYTF,TGTGCCAGCAGCGGGGAACCAGGGATTAGTGGCTACACCTTC
.,TRBD1,TRBJ2-6,TRBV5-1,CASSLGQGAGANVLTF,TGCGCCAGCAGCTTGGGACAGGGCGCTGGGGCCAACGTCCTGACTTTC
.,.,TRBJ2-5,TRBV4-3,CASSQGLGLGETQYF,TGCGCCAGCAGCCAAGGGCTAGGACTGGGGGAGACCCAGTACTTC
.,.,TRBJ2-7,TRBV20-1,CSAADNEQYF,TGCAGTGCGGCGGACAACGAGCAGTACTTC
.,TRBD1,TRBJ2-4,TRBV5-4,CASSFNRGSKNIQYF,TGTGCCAGCAGCTTCAACAGGGGGTCCAAAAACATTCAGTACTTC
.,.,TRBJ1-3,TRBV12-3/TRBV12-4,CASSLPPGNTIYF,TGTGCCAGCAGCCTCCCCCCCGGAAACACCATATATTTT
.,.,TRBJ2-7,TRBV18,CASSEEKRVQYF,TGTGCCAGCTCTGAGGAGAAGCGGGTGCAGTACTTC
once,TRBD1,TRBJ1-1,TRBV27,CASSPRQGNTEAFF,TGTGCCAGCAGTCCCCGACAGGGCAACACTGAAGCTTTCTTT
few,TRBD1,TRBJ1-1,TRBV2,CASSKGQLSTEAFF,TGTGCCAGCAGTAAGGGACAGCTTAGCACTGAAGCTTTCTTT
.,TRBD1,TRBJ1-6,TRBV4-1,CASSQAWTGGNSYNSPLHF,TGCGCCAGCAGTCAGGCCTGGACAGGGGGCAACTCCTATAATTCACCCCTCCACTTT
.,.,TRBJ1-6,TRBV16,CASSPNPGGLSPLHF,TGTGCCAGCAGCCCGAACCCGGGGGGGTTGTCACCCCTCCACTTT
.,.,TRBJ1-5,TRBV24-1,CATSHYGSLKPQHF,TGTGCCACCAGTCACTACGGGAGTCTTAAGCCCCAGCATTTT
.,.,TRBJ1-2,TRBV4-2,CASSPGRNGYTF,TGTGCCAGCAGTCCAGGCCGGAATGGCTACACCTTC
.,.,TRBJ1-5,TRBV18,CASSPPMGAGGNQPQHF,TGTGCCAGCTCACCACCCATGGGGGCGGGGGGCAATCAGCCCCAGCATTTT
.,TRBD1,TRBJ1-3,TRBV12-3/TRBV12-4,CASRQGMGNTIYF,TGTGCCAGCAGACAGGGGATGGGAAACACCATATATTTT
once,TRBD2,TRBJ2-7,TRBV4-2,CASSPQRGASYEQYF,TGTGCCAGCAGCCCCCAGCGGGGGGCATCCTACGAGCAGTACTTC
.,TRBD2,TRBJ2-7,TRBV6-5,CASSYNAGGRYEQYF,TGTGCCAGCAGTTACAATGCGGGGGGCAGGTACGAGCAGTACTTC
once,TRBD2,TRBJ2-7,TRBV3-1/TRBV3-2,CASSQWGGGGANEQYF,TGTGCCAGCAGCCAATGGGGTGGCGGGGGGGCAAACGAGCAGTACTTC
.,TRBD1,TRBJ1-2,TRBV12-3/TRBV12-4,CASSLQGAQGYTF,TGTGCCAGCAGTTTGCAGGGGGCGCAGGGCTACACCTTC
.,.,TRBJ2-1,TRBV12-3/TRBV12-4,CASSHRQEQFF,TGTGCCAGCAGTCATCGACAGGAGCAGTTCTTC
.,.,TRBJ1-5,TRBV2,CASSEAREGAQHF,TGTGCCAGCAGTGAAGCCAGAGAAGGGGCCCAGCATTTT
.,.,TRBJ1-2,TRBV30,CAWSPSRGVWGYTF,TGTGCCTGGAGTCCTAGTAGGGGCGTGTGGGGCTACACCTTC
.,TRBD1,TRBJ1-2,TRBV5-1,CASSSRTGTITNYGYTF,TGCGCCAGCAGCTCACGGACAGGGACGATCACTAACTATGGCTACACCTTC
.,TRBD2,TRBJ2-5,TRBV19,CASSTGLAGGETQYF,TGTGCCAGTAGTACGGGACTAGCGGGGGGAGAGACCCAGTACTTC
.,.,TRBJ2-3,TRBV6-4,CASSDSSSGTDTQYF,TGTGCCAGCAGTGACTCGTCTAGTGGCACAGATACGCAGTATTTT
.,.,TRBJ1-1,TRBV7-2,CASSFRFAGDTEAFF,TGTGCCAGCAGTTTCCGTTTCGCAGGGGACACTGAAGCTTTCTTT
.,TRBD1,TRBJ1-1,TRBV19,CASSTSTGVNTEAFF,TGTGCCAGTAGTACCTCGACAGGGGTGAACACTGAAGCTTTCTTT